This T cell receptor (beta chain) was sequenced in a study of early T cells in non-severe SARS-CoV-2 infection. In its sample, this clonotype was seen a few times. This CDR3 region has 14 residues. The germline V gene encodes CDR1 ENHRY and CDR2 SYGVKD. With 8 bases clipped from V and 1 base from J, the junction kept 5 bases outside the gene matches. TCRdb processed the 5' RACE reads anew with MiXCR; each CDR3 protein has one entry. The table lists about 26,000 distinct CDR3 sequences, approximately 4.1% of them singletons. The rearrangement uses TRBV10-3 and TRBJ2-1, with TRBD1 identical over 7 bases. The specimen was whole blood. This sequence was found in an adult who was a healthcare worker with PCR-confirmed SARS-CoV-2 infection or an uninfected control (not recorded which). In DNA, the CDR3 is TGTGCCATCTTACAGGGGTCATCCTACAATGAGCAGTTCTTC. Protein sequence: CAILQGSSYNEQFF.